The present entry profiles one T cell receptor (beta chain) with its context. The antigen is unknown. Clinical symptoms, serum thyroxine, TRAb, thyroid ultrasound and orbital computed tomography informed diagnoses. J gave up 4 bases and V 1 base, and 22 bases lay outside the gene matches. The CDR3 contains 21 residues. Germline assignment: CDR1 GTSNPN and CDR2 SVGIG (reference sequence). This entry is derived from a study of T cells in Graves' hyperthyroidism and ophthalmopathy. RNA transcripts were the template for amplifying TCR beta CDR3 regions. The study used the HTBI primer set for a first-round RT-PCR of the TCR CDR3. TCRdb reprocessed the multiplex PCR reads with MiXCR, giving one entry per CDR3 protein. The sample shows around 300,000 distinct CDR3 sequences, approximately 18% of them seen only once. Broader study findings: The model forecast ophthalmopathy, anticipating it by a median roughly 6 months before onset.

This sequence was found in a man over 45 with Graves' ophthalmopathy. The chain recombines TRBV30 with TRBJ2-7, with TRBD2 matching over 13 bases. Sequencing input: blood. The CDR3 nucleotides are TGTGCCTGGAGTGCCTCTTCCGGGGGCAGGGGGAGGACTAGCGGGAGTTACGAGCAGTACTTC. It is translated as CAWSASSGGRGRTSGSYEQYF.